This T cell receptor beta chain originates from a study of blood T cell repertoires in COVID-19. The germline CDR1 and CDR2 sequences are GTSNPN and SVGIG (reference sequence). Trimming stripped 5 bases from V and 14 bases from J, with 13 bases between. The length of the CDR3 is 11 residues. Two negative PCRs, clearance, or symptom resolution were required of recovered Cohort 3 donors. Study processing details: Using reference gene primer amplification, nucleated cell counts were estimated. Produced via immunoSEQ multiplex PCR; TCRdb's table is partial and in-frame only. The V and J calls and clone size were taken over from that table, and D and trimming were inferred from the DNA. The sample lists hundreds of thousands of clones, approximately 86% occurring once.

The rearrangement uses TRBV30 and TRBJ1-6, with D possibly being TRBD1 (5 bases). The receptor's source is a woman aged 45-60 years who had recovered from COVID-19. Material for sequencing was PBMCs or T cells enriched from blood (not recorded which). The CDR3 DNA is TGTGCCTGGGGGGGTCTAGGATCCCTCCACTTT. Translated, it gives CAWGGLGSLHF.